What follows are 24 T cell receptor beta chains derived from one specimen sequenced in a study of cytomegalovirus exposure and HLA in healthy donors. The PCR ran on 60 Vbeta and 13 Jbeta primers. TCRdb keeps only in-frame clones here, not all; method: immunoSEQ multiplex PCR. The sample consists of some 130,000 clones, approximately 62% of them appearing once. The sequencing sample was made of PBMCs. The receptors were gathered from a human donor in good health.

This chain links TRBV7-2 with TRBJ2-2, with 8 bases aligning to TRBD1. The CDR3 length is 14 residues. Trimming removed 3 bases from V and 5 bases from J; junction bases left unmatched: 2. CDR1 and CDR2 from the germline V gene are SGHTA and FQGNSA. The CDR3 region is CASSFTGGTGELFF. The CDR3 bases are TGTGCCAGCAGCTTTACAGGGGGGACCGGGGAGCTGTTTTTT. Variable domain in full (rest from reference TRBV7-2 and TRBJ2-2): GAGVSQSPSNKVTEKGKDVELRCDPISGHTALYWYRQSLGQGLEFLIYFQGNSAPDKSGLPSDRFSAERTGGSVSTLTIQRTQQEDSAVYLCASSFTGGTGELFFGEGSRLTVL.

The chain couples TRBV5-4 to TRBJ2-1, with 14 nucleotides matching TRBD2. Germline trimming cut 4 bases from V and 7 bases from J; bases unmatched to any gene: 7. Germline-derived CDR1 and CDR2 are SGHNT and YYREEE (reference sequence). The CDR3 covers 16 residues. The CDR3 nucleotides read TGTGCCAGCAGCACTCCCGGGACTAGCGGGAGAAATGAGCAGTTCTTC. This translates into CASSTPGTSGRNEQFF.

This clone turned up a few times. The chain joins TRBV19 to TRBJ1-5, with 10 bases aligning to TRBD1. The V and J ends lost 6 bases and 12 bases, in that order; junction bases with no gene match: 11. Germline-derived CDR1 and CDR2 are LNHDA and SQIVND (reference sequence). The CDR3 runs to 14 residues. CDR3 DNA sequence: TGTGCCAGTAGCCTGGACAGGGGGTCCCCAAGCCAGCATTTT. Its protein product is CASSLDRGSPSQHF.

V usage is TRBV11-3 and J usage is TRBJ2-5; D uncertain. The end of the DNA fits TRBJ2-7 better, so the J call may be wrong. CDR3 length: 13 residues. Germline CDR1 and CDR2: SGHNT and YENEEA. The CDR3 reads CASSLGMEYEQYF. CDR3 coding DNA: TGTGCCAGCAGCTTAGGTATGGAGTACGAGCAGTACTTC.

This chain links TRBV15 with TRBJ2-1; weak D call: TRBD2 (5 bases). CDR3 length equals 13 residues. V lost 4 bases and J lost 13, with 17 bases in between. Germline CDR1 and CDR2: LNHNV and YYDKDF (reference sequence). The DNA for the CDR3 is TGTGCCACCAGCATGAGGGCGGAAGGCCAACAGTTCTTC. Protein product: CATSMRAEGQQFF.

In nucleotides, the CDR3 is TGTGCCAGCGTCAAGTTAGGGCAGGGGGATGGCTACACCTTC. It codes for CASVKLGQGDGYTF. The rearrangement uses TRBV5-4 and TRBJ1-2, with 7 bases lining up with TRBD1. This CDR3 contains 14 residues. J lost 6 bases, V lost 7 bases, and 12 bases had no gene match. Germline V gene sequence: CDR1 SGHNT, CDR2 YYREEE (reference sequence). The full variable domain, rest sourced from reference TRBV5-4 and TRBJ1-2, is ETGVTQSPTHLIKTRGQQVTLRCSSQSGHNTVSWYQQALGQGPQFIFQYYREEENGRGNFPPRFSGLQFPNYSSELNVNALELDDSALYLCASVKLGQGDGYTFGSGTRLTVV.

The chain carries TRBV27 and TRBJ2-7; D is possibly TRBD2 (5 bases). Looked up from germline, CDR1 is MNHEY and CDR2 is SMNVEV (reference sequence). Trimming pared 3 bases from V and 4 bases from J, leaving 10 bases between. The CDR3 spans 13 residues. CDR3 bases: TGTGCCAGCAGTTTCGGACTGGCATACGAGCAGTACTTC. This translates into CASSFGLAYEQYF.

Here the CDR3 reads CASSETSGPPRGNIQYF. In DNA form, the CDR3 reads TGTGCCAGCAGTGAAACTAGCGGACCCCCAAGAGGAAACATTCAGTACTTC. This sequence joins TRBV25-1 and TRBJ2-4; the match to TRBD2 covers 8 bases. J was trimmed by 6 bases and V by 2 bases; bases with no gene match: 12. CDR1 is MGHDK, CDR2 SYGVNS, per germline. The CDR3 is 17 amino acids.

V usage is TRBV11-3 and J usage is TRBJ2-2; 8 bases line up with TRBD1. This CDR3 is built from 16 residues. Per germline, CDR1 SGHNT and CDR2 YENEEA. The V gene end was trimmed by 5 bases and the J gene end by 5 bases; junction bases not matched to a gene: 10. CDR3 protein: CASSPSGGVLTGELFF. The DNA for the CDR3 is TGTGCCAGCAGCCCCTCAGGGGGCGTGTTGACCGGGGAGCTGTTTTTT.

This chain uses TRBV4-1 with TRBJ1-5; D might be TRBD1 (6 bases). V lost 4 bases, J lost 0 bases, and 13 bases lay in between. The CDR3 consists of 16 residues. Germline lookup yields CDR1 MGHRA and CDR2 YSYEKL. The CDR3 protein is CASSPTGHPSNQPQHF. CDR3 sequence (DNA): TGCGCCAGCAGCCCGACGGGACACCCTAGCAATCAGCCCCAGCATTTT.

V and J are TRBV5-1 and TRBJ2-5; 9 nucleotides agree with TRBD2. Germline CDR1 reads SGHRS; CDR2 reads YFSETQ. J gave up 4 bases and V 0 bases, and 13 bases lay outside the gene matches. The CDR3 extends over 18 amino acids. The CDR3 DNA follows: TGCGCCAGCAGCTTGGGAGAGGGGGCCCAACTAGCGGGAGAGACCCAGTACTTC. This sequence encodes CASSLGEGAQLAGETQYF. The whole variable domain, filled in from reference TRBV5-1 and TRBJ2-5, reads KAGVTQTPRYLIKTRGQQVTLSCSPISGHRSVSWYQQTPGQGLQFLFEYFSETQRNKGNFPGRFSGRQFSNSRSEMNVSTLELGDSALYLCASSLGEGAQLAGETQYFGPGTRLLVL.

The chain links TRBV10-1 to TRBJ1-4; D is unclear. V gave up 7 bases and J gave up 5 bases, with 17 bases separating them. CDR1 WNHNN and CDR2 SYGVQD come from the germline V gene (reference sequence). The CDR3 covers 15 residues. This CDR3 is CASKHVRRRNEKLFF. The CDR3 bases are TGCGCCAGCAAACATGTCCGGAGGCGGAATGAAAAACTGTTTTTT.

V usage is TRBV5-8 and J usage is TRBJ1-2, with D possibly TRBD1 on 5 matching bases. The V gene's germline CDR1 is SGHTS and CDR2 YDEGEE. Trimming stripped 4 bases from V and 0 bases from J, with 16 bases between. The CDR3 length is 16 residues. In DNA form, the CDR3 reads TGTGCCAGCAGCCGGGACTGGGCAGAATCTAACTATGGCTACACCTTC. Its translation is CASSRDWAESNYGYTF.

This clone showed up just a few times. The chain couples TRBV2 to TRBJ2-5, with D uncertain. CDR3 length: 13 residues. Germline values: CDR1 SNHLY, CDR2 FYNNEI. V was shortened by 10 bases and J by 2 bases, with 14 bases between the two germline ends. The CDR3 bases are TGTGCCACCCATGCAGGAAATCAAGAGACCCAGTACTTC. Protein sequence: CATHAGNQETQYF. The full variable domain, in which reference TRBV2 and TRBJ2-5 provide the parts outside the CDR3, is EPEVTQTPSHQVTQMGQEVILRCVPISNHLYFYWYRQILGQKVEFLVSFYNNEISEKSEIFDDQFSVERPDGSNFTLKIRSTKLEDSAMYFCATHAGNQETQYFGPGTRLLVL.

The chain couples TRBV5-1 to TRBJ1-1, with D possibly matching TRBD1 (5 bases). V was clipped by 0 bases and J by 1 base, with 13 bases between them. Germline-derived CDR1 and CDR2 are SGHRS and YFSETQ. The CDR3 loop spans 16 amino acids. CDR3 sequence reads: CASSLVGGATNTEAFF. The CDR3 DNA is TGCGCCAGCAGCTTGGTAGGAGGGGCAACGAACACTGAAGCTTTCTTT.

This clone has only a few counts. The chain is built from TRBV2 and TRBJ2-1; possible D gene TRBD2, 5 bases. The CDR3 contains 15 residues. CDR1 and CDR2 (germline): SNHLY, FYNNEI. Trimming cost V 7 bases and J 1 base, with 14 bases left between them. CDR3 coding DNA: TGTGCCAGCACCCTACTAGGGAATTCCTACAATGAGCAGTTCTTC. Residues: CASTLLGNSYNEQFF.

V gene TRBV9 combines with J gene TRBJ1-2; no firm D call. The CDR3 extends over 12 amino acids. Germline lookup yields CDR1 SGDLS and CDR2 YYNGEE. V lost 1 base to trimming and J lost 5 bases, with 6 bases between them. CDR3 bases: TGTGCCAGCAGCGTATCCCCGTATGGCTACACCTTC. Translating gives CASSVSPYGYTF.

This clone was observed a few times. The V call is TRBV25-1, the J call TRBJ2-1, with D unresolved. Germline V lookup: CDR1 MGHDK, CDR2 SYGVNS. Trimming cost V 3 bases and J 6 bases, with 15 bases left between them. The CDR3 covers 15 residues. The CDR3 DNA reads TGTGCCAGCAGTGACCCGACCGTCGGCGGCAATGAGCAGTTCTTC. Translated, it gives CASSDPTVGGNEQFF.

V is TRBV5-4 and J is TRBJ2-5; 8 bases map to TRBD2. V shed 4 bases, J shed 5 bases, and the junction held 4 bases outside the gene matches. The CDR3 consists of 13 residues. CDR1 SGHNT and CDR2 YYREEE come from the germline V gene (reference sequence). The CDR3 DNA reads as TGTGCCAGCAGCCGGGAGGGCCGGGAGACCCAGTACTTC. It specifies CASSREGRETQYF. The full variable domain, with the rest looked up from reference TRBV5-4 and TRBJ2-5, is ETGVTQSPTHLIKTRGQQVTLRCSSQSGHNTVSWYQQALGQGPQFIFQYYREEENGRGNFPPRFSGLQFPNYSSELNVNALELDDSALYLCASSREGRETQYFGPGTRLLVL.

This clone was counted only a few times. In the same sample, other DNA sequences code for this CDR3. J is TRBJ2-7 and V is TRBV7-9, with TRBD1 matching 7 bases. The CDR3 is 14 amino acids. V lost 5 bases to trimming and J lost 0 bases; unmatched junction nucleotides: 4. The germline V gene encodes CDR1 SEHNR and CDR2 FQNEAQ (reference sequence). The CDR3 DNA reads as TGTGCCAGCAGCCCTGGGACAGTCTCCTACGAGCAGTACTTC. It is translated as CASSPGTVSYEQYF.

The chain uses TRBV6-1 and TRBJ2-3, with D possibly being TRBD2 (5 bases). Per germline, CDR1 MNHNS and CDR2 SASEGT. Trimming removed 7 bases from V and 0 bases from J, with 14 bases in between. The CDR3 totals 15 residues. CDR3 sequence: CASTLGRASTDTQYF. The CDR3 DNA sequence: TGTGCCAGCACCCTTGGGCGGGCTAGCACAGATACGCAGTATTTT.

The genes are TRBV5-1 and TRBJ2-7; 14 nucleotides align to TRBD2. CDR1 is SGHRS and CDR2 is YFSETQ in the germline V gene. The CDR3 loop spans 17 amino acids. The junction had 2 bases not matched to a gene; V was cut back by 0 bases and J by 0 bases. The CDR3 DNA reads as TGCGCCAGCAGCTTGGGACTAGCGGGAGGGTTCTCCTACGAGCAGTACTTC. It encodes CASSLGLAGGFSYEQYF.

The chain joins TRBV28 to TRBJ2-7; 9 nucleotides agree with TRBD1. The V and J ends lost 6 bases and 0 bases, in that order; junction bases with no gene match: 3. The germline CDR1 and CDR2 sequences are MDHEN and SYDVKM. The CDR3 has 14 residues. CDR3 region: CASRHRGPSYEQYF. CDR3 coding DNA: TGTGCCAGCAGACACAGGGGGCCCTCCTACGAGCAGTACTTC.

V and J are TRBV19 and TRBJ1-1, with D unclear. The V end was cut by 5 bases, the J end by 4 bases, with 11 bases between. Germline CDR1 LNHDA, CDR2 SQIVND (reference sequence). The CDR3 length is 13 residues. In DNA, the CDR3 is TGTGCCAGTAGTCCCTCGGGAGGCACTGAAGCTTTCTTT. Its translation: CASSPSGGTEAFF.